Listed here are 27 T cell receptor beta chains from one sample, sequenced in a study of T-cell reconstitution after alpha-beta-depleted transplantation in children (dated by TCRdb to the mid-2010s). According to the study, the label for this sample's treatment or condition signals: allogeneic hematopoietic cell transplantation with graft depleted of TCRalphabeta T cells and CD19 B cells. The receptor library was made with PCR. The sample was run on an Illumina HiSeq 2500. Molecular barcoding was employed in the preparation of TCR libraries, with unique molecular identifiers being used to normalize TCRbeta repertoire quantification. TCRdb reran the public reads through fastp at Q25 and MiXCR, keeping productive beta chains. Rows merge per CDR3 protein into single entries with the most common DNA and genes. The sample table records approximately 98,000 distinct CDR3 sequences; 5.5% to 6.5% of these occur just once. The ten largest clones capture approximately 25% of the sample.

The source was PBMCs, mostly from graft donor cells, collected 360 days after TCRalphabeta/CD19-depleted stem cell transplant. The origin of the receptors is a male patient under 10 years old who had a stem cell transplant for acute lymphoblastic leukemia, so the T cells may come from the graft donor.

The chain couples TRBV11-1 to TRBJ2-6; TRBD1 aligns across 8 bases. Germline assignment: CDR1 SGHAT and CDR2 FQDESV (reference sequence). The CDR3 is 19 amino acids. V was clipped by 2 bases and J by 2 bases; unmatched bases: 11. The CDR3 reads CASSLNSGQGPPGANVLTF. In DNA, the CDR3 is TGTGCCAGCAGCTTAAATTCAGGACAGGGTCCTCCTGGGGCCAACGTCCTGACTTTC.

This clonotype occurred many times. The chain is built from TRBV6-5 and TRBJ2-2, with D uncertain. CDR1 is MNHEY, CDR2 SVGAGI, per germline. V gave up 1 base and J gave up 4 bases, with 10 bases separating them. The CDR3 has 15 residues. CDR3 sequence: CASSYWASGTGELFF. In DNA, the CDR3 is TGTGCCAGCAGTTACTGGGCTAGTGGCACCGGGGAGCTGTTTTTT.

This clonotype was counted ten times or more. This chain connects TRBV10-3 to TRBJ1-1; no firm D call. The CDR3 consists of 13 residues. In germline, CDR1 is ENHRY, CDR2 SYGVKD. V dropped 0 bases and J dropped 10 bases, with 12 bases sitting between them. CDR3 loop: CAISESHNSGAFF. The DNA for the CDR3 is TGTGCCATCAGTGAGTCACACAACTCAGGAGCTTTCTTT.

The V gene is TRBV28, the J gene TRBJ1-3, with D perhaps matching TRBD1 (5 bases). The CDR3 length is 15 residues. CDR1 MDHEN and CDR2 SYDVKM come from the germline V gene. Trimming took off 6 bases at V and 0 bases at J, with 12 bases between the two ends. The DNA of the CDR3 is TGTGCCAGCAGCTGGGCAGGGTTCTCTGGAAACACCATATATTTT. This translates into CASSWAGFSGNTIYF.

Ten or more counts support this clonotype. The chain recombines TRBV28 with TRBJ2-7; D not resolved. CDR3 length: 17 amino acids. CDR1 and CDR2 (germline): MDHEN, SYDVKM. V lost 5 bases to trimming and J lost 0 bases, with 20 bases between them. CDR3 loop: CASSLHPEDPSSYEQYF. The CDR3 nucleotides are TGTGCCAGCAGTCTCCATCCCGAGGACCCAAGCTCCTACGAGCAGTACTTC.

This clonotype showed up many times. The chain combines TRBV12-3 or TRBV12-4 with TRBJ2-2; 11 bases map to TRBD2. V lost 6 bases to trimming and J lost 5 bases; unmatched junction nucleotides: 8. The CDR3 contains 16 residues. CDR3 in amino acids: CASRTGTSGRTGELFF. As DNA, the CDR3 is TGTGCCAGCAGAACCGGGACTAGCGGAAGGACCGGGGAGCTGTTTTTT.

Many counts were recorded for this clonotype. This sequence joins TRBV28 and TRBJ2-7; tentatively, D is TRBD2 (6 bases). CDR1 is MDHEN, CDR2 SYDVKM, per germline. Trimming left V 5 bases short and J 0 bases short, with 14 bases between. The CDR3 has 15 amino acids. The DNA of the CDR3 is TGTGCCAGCAGTGTCGGAGGGTTAGACTCCTACGAGCAGTACTTC. Translation gives CASSVGGLDSYEQYF.

The V call is TRBV28, the J call TRBJ2-2; D perhaps matches TRBD1 (6 bases). Trimming removed 6 bases at V and 4 bases at J, with 12 bases between. The CDR3 runs to 14 residues. CDR1 and CDR2 (germline): MDHEN, SYDVKM. For the CDR3, the DNA is TGTGCCAGCAGCTCAGGGGACCGCACCGGGGAGCTGTTTTTT. This sequence encodes CASSSGDRTGELFF.

This clonotype has a handful of counts. This chain joins TRBV4-2 and TRBJ2-7; no firm D call. The V gene lost 0 bases and the J gene lost 4 bases, with 4 bases spanning the gap. The CDR3 totals 12 residues. The germline V gene has CDR1 LGHNA and CDR2 YNFKEQ. The CDR3 region is CASSQDRYEQYF. The CDR3 DNA reads TGTGCCAGCAGCCAAGATAGGTACGAGCAGTACTTC.

This clonotype was observed at least ten times. The rearrangement joins TRBV4-3 to TRBJ1-4, with D possibly being TRBD1 (5 bases). Trimming cost V 0 bases and J 1 base, with 12 bases left between them. From germline, CDR1 is LGHNA and CDR2 YSLEER. The CDR3 is 17 amino acids. CDR3 sequence reads: CASSQDGAVLTNEKLFF. The CDR3 DNA sequence: TGCGCCAGCAGCCAAGATGGGGCAGTCCTAACTAATGAAAAACTGTTTTTT.

This clonotype was seen ten or more times. V and J are TRBV12-3 or TRBV12-4 and TRBJ2-4; D may be TRBD1 or TRBD2 (6 bases each). V lost 8 bases to trimming and J lost 4 bases, with 12 bases between them. The CDR3 is 13 residues long. The CDR3 protein is CASAGGRKNIQYF. Written as DNA, the CDR3 is TGTGCCAGCGCCGGGGGCAGAAAAAACATTCAGTACTTC.

This clonotype was seen at least ten times. V is TRBV4-3 and J is TRBJ2-5; a possible D gene is TRBD1 (6 bases). The CDR3 consists of 13 residues. Trimming pared 8 bases from V and 2 bases from J, leaving 12 bases between. In germline, CDR1 is LGHNA, CDR2 YSLEER. CDR3 nucleotide sequence: TGCGCCAGCGCGGACAGTACACAAGAGACCCAGTACTTC. Encoded protein: CASADSTQETQYF.

This clonotype was seen ten or more times. The rearrangement links TRBV4-1 to TRBJ1-6; 8 positions agree with TRBD1. The CDR3 extends over 15 amino acids. In germline, CDR1 is MGHRA, CDR2 YSYEKL. V lost 3 bases to trimming and J lost 5 bases; unmatched junction nucleotides: 3. CDR3 loop: CASSQDRVHNSPLHF. CDR3 in DNA: TGCGCCAGCAGCCAGGACAGGGTCCATAATTCACCCCTCCACTTT.

This clonotype was seen ten or more times. The V and J genes are TRBV7-2 and TRBJ2-3; 13 positions agree with TRBD2. V dropped 5 bases and J dropped 2; count of bases not matched to a gene: 4. Germline CDR1 SGHTA, CDR2 FQGNSA. The CDR3 loop spans 16 amino acids. The chain's CDR3 is CASSPGTSGNTDTQYF. The CDR3 region has the DNA TGTGCCAGCAGCCCAGGGACTAGCGGGAACACAGATACGCAGTATTTT.

This clonotype was recorded at least ten times. V usage is TRBV20-1 and J usage is TRBJ2-2, with TRBD2 matching 8 bases. Trimming cost V 7 bases and J 9 bases; bases outside gene matches: 25. CDR3 length: 18 residues. The germline CDR1 and CDR2 sequences are DFQATT and SNEGSKA (reference sequence). The CDR3 here is CSGAGYGSGERNRRELFF. Here the CDR3 DNA reads TGCAGTGGGGCGGGGTATGGTAGCGGGGAAAGAAACCGGAGGGAGCTGTTTTTT.

The rearrangement uses TRBV9 and TRBJ2-5; D might be TRBD2 (6 bases). The germline CDR1 and CDR2 sequences are SGDLS and YYNGEE. CDR3 size: 15 residues. Trimming cost V 4 bases and J 2 bases, with 15 bases left between them. This chain's CDR3 is CASSKGGAGQETQYF. The CDR3 DNA sequence: TGTGCCAGCAGCAAGGGCGGGGCGGGGCAAGAGACCCAGTACTTC.

This clonotype was counted many times. This rearrangement joins TRBV5-1 to TRBJ2-7, with 13 positions matching TRBD2. This CDR3 has 15 amino acids. The V segment lost 3 bases and the J segment 2 bases; nucleotides outside the gene matches: 2. Germline V gene data show CDR1 as SGHRS and CDR2 as YFSETQ. Here the CDR3 reads CASSWTSGGPYEQYF. The CDR3, as DNA: TGCGCCAGCAGCTGGACTAGCGGGGGCCCCTACGAGCAGTACTTC.

This clonotype has ten or more counts. The chain carries TRBV7-8 and TRBJ2-5; D uncertain. Deletions cut 3 bases from V and 5 bases from J, with 10 bases between. The germline V gene encodes CDR1 SGHVS and CDR2 FQNEAQ. The CDR3 extends over 13 amino acids. CDR3 in amino acids: CASSLLDRETQYF. CDR3 nucleotide sequence: TGTGCCAGCAGCTTGCTGGATCGGGAGACCCAGTACTTC.

In its sample, this clonotype was seen many times. V and J are TRBV27 and TRBJ1-1; D may be TRBD1 (5 bases). Germline CDR1 MNHEY, CDR2 SMNVEV (reference sequence). The length of the CDR3 is 13 residues. Trimming took 2 bases from V and 12 from J, leaving 16 bases between them. CDR3 sequence (DNA): TGTGCCAGCAGTTTAGGGGCCCGGCGGACATCTTTCTTT. Protein sequence: CASSLGARRTSFF.

This clonotype was seen a handful of times. This chain links TRBV12-5 with TRBJ2-2; maybe TRBD2 (7 bases). The CDR3 is 17 amino acids. V was clipped by 1 base and J by 7 bases, with 19 bases between them. From germline, CDR1 is LGHNT and CDR2 FRNRAP. Here the CDR3 reads CASGLGGGGLSDGELFF. CDR3 DNA sequence: TGTGCTAGTGGTTTGGGGGGAGGGGGATTGTCCGACGGGGAGCTGTTTTTT.

This clonotype appeared many times. V usage is TRBV12-3 or TRBV12-4 and J usage is TRBJ2-3; D perhaps matches TRBD2 (5 bases). There are 15 residues in the CDR3. Trimming stripped 5 bases from V and 0 bases from J, with 12 bases between. CDR3 sequence: CASSRDHQSTDTQYF. CDR3 coding DNA: TGTGCCAGCAGTCGGGATCATCAAAGCACAGATACGCAGTATTTT.

The chain combines TRBV7-9 with TRBJ2-4, with 8 nucleotides matching TRBD2. Germline-derived CDR1 and CDR2 are SEHNR and FQNEAQ (reference sequence). The ends lost 1 base at V and 2 bases at J; junction bases unmatched: 4. The CDR3 loop spans 16 amino acids. The CDR3 protein is CASSLVGLGTKNIQYF. DNA for the CDR3: TGTGCCAGCAGCTTAGTGGGACTAGGTACCAAAAACATTCAGTACTTC. Variable domain in full (rest from reference TRBV7-9 and TRBJ2-4): DTGVSQNPRHKITKRGQNVTFRCDPISEHNRLYWYRQTLGQGPEFLTYFQNEAQLEKSRLLSDRFSAERPKGSFSTLEIQRTEQGDSAMYLCASSLVGLGTKNIQYFGAGTRLSVL.

This clonotype was detected many times. This CDR3 reads CSVPSAYNEQFF. The CDR3 nucleotides read TGCAGCGTTCCTTCGGCCTACAATGAGCAGTTCTTC. The chain combines TRBV29-1 with TRBJ2-1; no firm D call. CDR1 and CDR2 (germline): SQVTM, ANQGSEA. This CDR3 is built from 12 residues. V was clipped by 5 bases and J by 2 bases, with 7 bases between them.

V and J are TRBV12-3 or TRBV12-4 and TRBJ2-6, with a tentative D call TRBD1 (5 bases). Trimming stripped 6 bases from V and 4 bases from J, with 13 bases between. The CDR3 spans 15 residues. CDR3 region: CASRARPGGANVLTF. In nucleotides, the CDR3 is TGTGCCAGCAGGGCCAGGCCAGGGGGGGCCAACGTCCTGACTTTC.

Only a few counts were recorded for this clonotype. The limits of the CDR3 on the DNA are not certain, so only TCRdb's listed CDR3 is given. The chain carries TRBV20-1 and TRBJ2-2. From germline, CDR1 is DFQATT and CDR2 SNEGSKA (reference sequence). From its first to its last residue, the CDR3 has 14 amino acids. CDR3 sequence: CSAHRHGTPGSCFF.

The table lists this clonotype with many counts. The rearrangement uses TRBV6-5 and TRBJ1-2; no firm D call. This CDR3 is 14 amino acids long. Germline V CDR1 and CDR2: MNHEY, SVGAGI. V shed 2 bases and J shed 4 bases, with 11 bases lying between them. The CDR3, as DNA: TGTGCCAGCAGTTACGGGAATTTGGGCTATGGCTACACCTTC. Residues: CASSYGNLGYGYTF.

A few counts support this clonotype. J is TRBJ2-5 and V is TRBV7-8; the match to TRBD2 covers 12 bases. The CDR3 runs 15 residues. The V gene end was trimmed by 0 bases and the J gene end by 5 bases; junction bases not matched to a gene: 1. CDR1 SGHVS and CDR2 FQNEAQ come from the germline V gene. CDR3 in amino acids: CASSLAGTSGETQYF. As DNA, the CDR3 is TGTGCCAGCAGCTTAGCCGGGACTAGCGGGGAGACCCAGTACTTC.